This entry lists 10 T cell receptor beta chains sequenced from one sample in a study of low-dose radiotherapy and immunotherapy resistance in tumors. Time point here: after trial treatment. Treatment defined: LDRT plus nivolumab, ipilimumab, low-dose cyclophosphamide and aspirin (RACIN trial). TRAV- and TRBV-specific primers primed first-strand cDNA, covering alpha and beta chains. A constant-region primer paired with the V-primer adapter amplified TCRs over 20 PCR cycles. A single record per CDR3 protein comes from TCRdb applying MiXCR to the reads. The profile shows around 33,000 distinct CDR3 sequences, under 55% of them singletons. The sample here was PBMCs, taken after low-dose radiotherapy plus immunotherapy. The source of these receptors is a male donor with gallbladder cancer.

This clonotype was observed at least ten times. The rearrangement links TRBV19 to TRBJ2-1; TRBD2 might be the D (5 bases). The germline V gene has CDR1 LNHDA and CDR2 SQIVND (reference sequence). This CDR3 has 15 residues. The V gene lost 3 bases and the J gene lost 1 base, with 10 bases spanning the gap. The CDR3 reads CASSIPGRSYNEQFF. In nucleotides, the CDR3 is TGTGCCAGTAGTATTCCGGGAAGGTCCTACAATGAGCAGTTCTTC.

CDR3 sequence reads: CSYVSGRDYEQYF. CDR3 DNA: TGCAGTTACGTTAGCGGGAGAGACTACGAGCAGTACTTC. The J gene is TRBJ2-7, the V gene TRBV20-1; 9 bases fit TRBD2. The germline gives CDR1 DFQATT, CDR2 SNEGSKA (reference sequence). With 8 bases clipped from V and 3 bases from J, the junction kept 8 bases outside the gene matches. The CDR3 loop spans 13 amino acids.

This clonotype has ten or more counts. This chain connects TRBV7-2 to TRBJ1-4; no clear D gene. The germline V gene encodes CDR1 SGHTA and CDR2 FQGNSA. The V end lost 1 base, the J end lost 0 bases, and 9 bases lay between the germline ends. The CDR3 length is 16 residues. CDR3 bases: TGTGCCAGCAGCTTAGTGAGGGCTGCAACTAATGAAAAACTGTTTTTT. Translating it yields CASSLVRAATNEKLFF. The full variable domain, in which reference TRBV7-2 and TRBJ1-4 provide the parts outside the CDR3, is GAGVSQSPSNKVTEKGKDVELRCDPISGHTALYWYRQSLGQGLEFLIYFQGNSAPDKSGLPSDRFSAERTGGSVSTLTIQRTQQEDSAVYLCASSLVRAATNEKLFFGSGTQLSVL.

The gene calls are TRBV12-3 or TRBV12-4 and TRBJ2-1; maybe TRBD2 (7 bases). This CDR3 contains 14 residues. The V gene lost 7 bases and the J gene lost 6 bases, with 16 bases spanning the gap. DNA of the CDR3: TGTGCCAGCACCGAGGGGGGGGGCAGCAATGAGCAGTTCTTC. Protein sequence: CASTEGGGSNEQFF.

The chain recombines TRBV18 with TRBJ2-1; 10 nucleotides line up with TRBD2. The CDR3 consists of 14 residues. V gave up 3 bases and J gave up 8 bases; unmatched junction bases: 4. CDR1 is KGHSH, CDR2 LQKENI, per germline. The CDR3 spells CASSPGTSVYEQFF. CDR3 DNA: TGTGCCAGCTCACCCGGGACTAGCGTCTATGAGCAGTTCTTC.

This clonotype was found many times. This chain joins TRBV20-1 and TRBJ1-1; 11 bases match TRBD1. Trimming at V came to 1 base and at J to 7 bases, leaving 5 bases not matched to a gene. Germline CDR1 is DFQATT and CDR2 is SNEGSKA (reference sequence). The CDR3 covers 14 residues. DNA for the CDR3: TGCAGTGCTAGAGGGGGGACAGGGGGTTTTGAAGCTTTCTTT. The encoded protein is CSARGGTGGFEAFF.

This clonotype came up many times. In DNA, the CDR3 is TGTGCCAGCAGCAGAGGGTACGAGCAGTACTTC. Its protein is CASSRGYEQYF. The rearrangement joins TRBV28 to TRBJ2-7; a weak D match, TRBD2 (5 bases). Trimming pared 6 bases from V and 4 bases from J, leaving 7 bases between. Per germline, CDR1 MDHEN and CDR2 SYDVKM. The CDR3 has 11 amino acids.

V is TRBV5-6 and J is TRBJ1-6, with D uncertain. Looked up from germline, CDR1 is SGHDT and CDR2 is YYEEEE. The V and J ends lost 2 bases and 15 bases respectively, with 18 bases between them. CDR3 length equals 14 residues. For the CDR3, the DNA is TGTGCCAGCAGCTTAGGGTCGTTCCGGAGGCACCTCCACTTT. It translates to CASSLGSFRRHLHF.

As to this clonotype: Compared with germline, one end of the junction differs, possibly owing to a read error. Written as DNA, the CDR3 is TGTGCCAGCAGCTTCGGACTAGCGGTGAACACCGGGGAGCTGTTTTTT. Amino acids: CASSFGLAVNTGELFF. The rearrangement joins TRBV5-3 to TRBJ2-2; 10 bases are shared with TRBD2. TRBV5-3 is marked as an open reading frame, function uncertain. This CDR3 is 16 amino acids long.

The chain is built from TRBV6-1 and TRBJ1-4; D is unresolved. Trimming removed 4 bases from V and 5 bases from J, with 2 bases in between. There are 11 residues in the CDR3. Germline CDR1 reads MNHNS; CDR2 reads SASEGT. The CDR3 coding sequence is TGTGCCAGCAGTGTCAATGAAAAACTGTTTTTT. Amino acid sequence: CASSVNEKLFF.